Shown below are 25 T cell receptor beta chains from a single sample sequenced in a study of blood T cell repertoires in COVID-19. TCRdb keeps only in-frame clones here, not all; method: immunoSEQ multiplex PCR. The table lists roughly 300,000 clones, 80% to 90% of them singletons, with roughly 7.1% in the top ten. Sample: peripheral blood. The receptors here all came from a woman in her 50s who had recovered from COVID-19.

This clone was recorded a few times. The rearrangement uses TRBV7-9 and TRBJ1-5; no reliable D call. CDR1 is SEHNR, CDR2 FQNEAQ, per germline (reference sequence). The V and J ends lost 6 bases and 5 bases respectively, with 14 bases between them. This CDR3 contains 14 residues. CDR3 sequence (DNA): TGTGCCAGCAGTCCTATAGGGAGGTATCAGCCCCAGCATTTT. Translating gives CASSPIGRYQPQHF. The full variable domain, its missing parts supplied by reference TRBV7-9 and TRBJ1-5, is DTGVSQNPRHKITKRGQNVTFRCDPISEHNRLYWYRQTLGQGPEFLTYFQNEAQLEKSRLLSDRFSAERPKGSFSTLEIQRTEQGDSAMYLCASSPIGRYQPQHFGDGTRLSIL.

With regard to this clone: The junction does not match germline at one end; this may be a read error. The V gene is TRBV7-2, the J gene TRBJ2-2, with 10 bases that match TRBD2. CDR1 SGHTA and CDR2 FQGNSA come from the germline V gene. The CDR3 spans 15 residues. In DNA, the CDR3 is TGTGCCAGCAGCCTAGCGGGAGTGAACACCGGGGAGCTGTTTTTT. This translates into CASSLAGVNTGELFF.

For this clone: A read error may account for a junction end that differs from germline. The DNA for the CDR3 is TGTGCTAGCAGCCCCGCGGGTTCCACCGGGGAGCTGTTTTTT. As protein: CASSPAGSTGELFF. This chain connects TRBV7-7 to TRBJ2-2, with a weak D call TRBD2 (5 bases). The CDR3 totals 14 residues. In germline, CDR1 is SSHAT, CDR2 FNYEAQ (reference sequence).

The rearrangement uses TRBV6-5 and TRBJ1-1, with D unclear. CDR3 length equals 13 residues. Trimming left V 0 bases short and J 11 bases short, with 13 bases between. Germline V gives CDR1 MNHEY, CDR2 SVGAGI. The CDR3, as DNA: TGTGCCAGCAGTTACTCGTACCGAGTCTTGGCTTTCTTT. It codes for CASSYSYRVLAFF.

DNA for the CDR3: TGTGCCAGCAGCCCGTCAGGGGTCTACGAGCAGTACTTC. It specifies CASSPSGVYEQYF. V and J are TRBV12-3 or TRBV12-4 and TRBJ2-7; a weak D match, TRBD1 (6 bases). The CDR3 sequence is 13 residues long. V shed 6 bases and J shed 3 bases, with 12 bases lying between them.

The chain couples TRBV5-6 to TRBJ2-7; 11 bases agree with TRBD2. The junction had 9 bases not matched to a gene; V was cut back by 4 bases and J by 3 bases. CDR1 is SGHDT, CDR2 YYEEEE, per germline. CDR3 length equals 16 residues. CDR3 loop: CASSPLAGGPDYEQYF. CDR3 DNA: TGTGCCAGCAGCCCTCTAGCGGGGGGACCCGACTACGAGCAGTACTTC. Using reference TRBV5-6 and TRBJ2-7 for the parts outside the CDR3, the full variable domain is DAGVTQSPTHLIKTRGQQVTLRCSPKSGHDTVSWYQQALGQGPQFIFQYYEEEERQRGNFPDRFSGHQFPNYSSELNVNALLLGDSALYLCASSPLAGGPDYEQYFGPGTRLTVT.

This chain joins TRBV2 and TRBJ2-5; D perhaps matches TRBD2 (7 bases). The length of the CDR3 is 17 residues. CDR1 and CDR2 from the germline V gene are SNHLY and FYNNEI. Trimming left V 2 bases short and J 4 bases short, with 20 bases between. CDR3 region: CASSESPGGRGAETQYF. In DNA, the CDR3 is TGTGCCAGCAGTGAATCCCCGGGGGGCAGGGGAGCAGAGACCCAGTACTTC.

This chain joins TRBV29-1 and TRBJ1-1; 9 nucleotides agree with TRBD1. Per germline, CDR1 SQVTM and CDR2 ANQGSEA. The V gene end was trimmed by 7 bases and the J gene end by 6 bases; junction bases not matched to a gene: 3. CDR3 length equals 11 residues. The CDR3 sequence: CSAGQGSEAFF. The CDR3 DNA reads as TGCAGCGCTGGACAGGGGTCTGAAGCTTTCTTT.

This clone was seen only a few times. The chain combines TRBV7-8 with TRBJ2-1, with 12 bases identical to TRBD2. Losses at the gene ends were 4 bases for V and 8 bases for J; bases not matched to a gene: 6. The CDR3 loop spans 15 amino acids. The germline V gene encodes CDR1 SGHVS and CDR2 FQNEAQ. CDR3 protein: CASSSTSGSVDEQFF. As DNA, the CDR3 is TGTGCCAGCAGCTCGACTAGCGGGAGCGTCGATGAGCAGTTCTTC. The whole variable domain, remainder taken from reference TRBV7-8 and TRBJ2-1, is GAGVSQSPRYKVAKRGQDVALRCDPISGHVSLFWYQQALGQGPEFLTYFQNEAQLDKSGLPSDRFFAERPEGSVSTLKIQRTQQEDSAVYLCASSSTSGSVDEQFFGPGTRLTVL.

The gene calls are TRBV2 and TRBJ1-1; D call uncertain. CDR3 size: 14 residues. The V and J ends lost 9 bases and 1 base respectively, with 15 bases between them. Per germline, CDR1 SNHLY and CDR2 FYNNEI. As DNA, the CDR3 is TGTGCCAGTAAACTAACTACGGGGAACACTGAAGCTTTCTTT. Translation gives CASKLTTGNTEAFF.

The chain recombines TRBV4-1 with TRBJ2-2; 9 bases agree with TRBD2. V shed 2 bases and J 6 bases; nucleotides not matched to a gene: 10. The CDR3 sequence is 17 residues long. Germline CDR1 reads MGHRA; CDR2 reads YSYEKL. The CDR3 nucleotides are TGCGCCAGCAGCCAAATCCCGGCGGGGGGGCCTTCCGGGGAGCTGTTTTTT. Translating it yields CASSQIPAGGPSGELFF.

The chain employs TRBV12-3 or TRBV12-4 and TRBJ2-1; 9 bases line up with TRBD1. The length of the CDR3 is 13 residues. After removal of 5 bases from V and 6 bases from J, the junction contained 2 bases not matched to a gene. In DNA, the CDR3 is TGTGCCAGCAGTCCGGGACAGGGCAATGAGCAGTTCTTC. Amino acid sequence: CASSPGQGNEQFF.

The gene calls are TRBV7-9 and TRBJ1-1; D unresolved. V was cut by 5 bases and J by 2 bases, with 12 bases left in between. The CDR3 runs to 14 residues. CDR1 is SEHNR, CDR2 FQNEAQ, per germline (reference sequence). CDR3 in DNA: TGTGCCAGCAGCCAAACAGCTATTAACACTGAAGCTTTCTTT. Its protein product is CASSQTAINTEAFF.

V and J are TRBV28 and TRBJ1-1, with no clear D. The CDR3 has 12 residues. Germline V gene data show CDR1 as MDHEN and CDR2 as SYDVKM. Trimming shortened V by 5 bases and J by 0 bases, and 4 bases separated the two germline ends. The CDR3: CASSPMNTEAFF. The CDR3 DNA follows: TGTGCCAGCAGTCCCATGAACACTGAAGCTTTCTTT.

This clone has a handful of counts. This chain links TRBV5-1 with TRBJ1-1; the D is unclear. This CDR3 has 14 residues. V lost 1 base to trimming and J lost 3 bases, with 10 bases between them. CDR1 and CDR2 (germline): SGHRS, YFSETQ. In DNA form, the CDR3 reads TGCGCCAGCAGCTTGCCTGCGCAGGACACTGAAGCTTTCTTT. This translates into CASSLPAQDTEAFF.

This chain connects TRBV6-1 to TRBJ1-1, with D perhaps matching TRBD1 (6 bases). V dropped 2 bases and J dropped 5 bases, with 12 bases sitting between them. The V gene's germline CDR1 is MNHNS and CDR2 SASEGT. There are 14 residues in the CDR3. CDR3 coding DNA: TGTGCCAGCAGTGAACAGGGGATGGCGACTGAAGCTTTCTTT. Translating it yields CASSEQGMATEAFF.

CDR3 protein: CASSLSSSGDSGNTIYF. CDR3 nucleotide sequence: TGTGCCAGCAGTTTATCCTCCTCAGGCGACTCTGGAAACACCATATATTTT. The chain recombines TRBV28 with TRBJ1-3; D is unresolved. This CDR3 is 17 amino acids long. Germline values: CDR1 MDHEN, CDR2 SYDVKM. The ends were cut back, 1 base at V and 0 bases at J, with 13 bases in the middle. Variable domain in full (rest from reference TRBV28 and TRBJ1-3): DVKVTQSSRYLVKRTGEKVFLECVQDMDHENMFWYRQDPGLGLRLIYFSYDVKMKEKGDIPEGYSVSREKKERFSLILESASTNQTSMYLCASSLSSSGDSGNTIYFGEGSWLTVV.

The chain combines TRBV3-1 (or the pseudogene TRBV3-2) with TRBJ2-5, with 10 positions matching TRBD2. In germline, CDR1 is LGHDT, CDR2 YNNKEL (reference sequence). The CDR3 is made up of 14 amino acids. With V trimmed by 6 bases and J by 1 base, 2 bases remained unmatched. The CDR3 sequence: CASRLAGLQETQYF. Written as DNA, the CDR3 is TGTGCCAGCAGACTAGCGGGACTCCAAGAGACCCAGTACTTC.

The table lists this clone with a few counts. This CDR3 is also generated by other DNA sequences in the sample. The chain uses TRBV3-1 (or the pseudogene TRBV3-2) and TRBJ1-1, with 7 bases fitting TRBD1. V dropped 1 base and J dropped 6; count of bases not matched to a gene: 5. Germline lookup yields CDR1 LGHDT and CDR2 YNNKEL (reference sequence). The CDR3 consists of 14 residues. Here the CDR3 DNA reads TGTGCCAGCAGCCAAGCAGGGGGTCGCTCTGAAGCTTTCTTT. It codes for CASSQAGGRSEAFF.

In this sample, this clone turned up once. The chain is built from TRBV29-1 and TRBJ1-2, with 8 bases aligning to TRBD1. Germline trimming cut 5 bases from V and 8 bases from J; bases unmatched to any gene: 7. The CDR3 totals 12 residues. The germline gives CDR1 SQVTM, CDR2 ANQGSEA. The CDR3: CSVPDREGGYTF. Written as DNA, the CDR3 is TGCAGCGTTCCGGACAGGGAGGGCGGCTACACCTTC.

This chain uses TRBV7-8 with TRBJ2-3, with 12 nucleotides matching TRBD2. Germline V CDR1 and CDR2: SGHVS, FQNEAQ. The trim removed 5 bases at V and 6 bases at J, leaving 12 bases unmatched. This CDR3 is 17 amino acids long. CDR3 DNA sequence: TGTGCCAGCAGCGTAACACGAAGGCTAGCGGGGGGGGATACGCAGTATTTT. It yields the protein CASSVTRRLAGGDTQYF. Full variable domain (missing parts from reference TRBV7-8 and TRBJ2-3): GAGVSQSPRYKVAKRGQDVALRCDPISGHVSLFWYQQALGQGPEFLTYFQNEAQLDKSGLPSDRFFAERPEGSVSTLKIQRTQQEDSAVYLCASSVTRRLAGGDTQYFGPGTRLTVL.

The chain joins TRBV6-5 to TRBJ1-1; 7 positions match TRBD1. V lost 7 bases, J lost 3 bases, and 11 bases stayed unmatched. The germline CDR1 and CDR2 sequences are MNHEY and SVGAGI. The CDR3 length is 15 residues. CDR3 nucleotide sequence: TGTGCCAGCACGAGGGACAGAGATTTTTACACTGAAGCTTTCTTT. It specifies CASTRDRDFYTEAFF.

As regards this clone: Other DNA sequences from this sample encode an identical CDR3 as well. The J gene is TRBJ2-3, the V gene TRBV9; the match to TRBD2 covers 11 bases. V lost 0 bases to trimming and J lost 4 bases; unmatched junction nucleotides: 4. This CDR3 comprises 16 residues. From germline, CDR1 is SGDLS and CDR2 YYNGEE. The CDR3 is CASSVGLAGGADTQYF. In DNA form, the CDR3 reads TGTGCCAGCAGCGTAGGCCTAGCGGGAGGAGCAGATACGCAGTATTTT.

The rearrangement uses TRBV24-1 and TRBJ2-3; 10 nucleotides match TRBD1. Germline CDR1 reads KGHDR; CDR2 reads SFDVKD. With V trimmed by 4 bases and J by 2 bases, 8 bases remained unmatched. The CDR3 spans 17 residues. CDR3 sequence (DNA): TGTGCCACCAGTGACCGGACAGGGGGTCTAGTCACAGATACGCAGTATTTT. Its protein is CATSDRTGGLVTDTQYF.

This sequence joins TRBV5-5 and TRBJ1-2, with D hard to call. Germline V gives CDR1 SGHKS, CDR2 YYEKEE (reference sequence). The CDR3 is 13 residues long. Between the trimmed V and J ends, which lost 3 bases and 12 bases, there was a span of 18 bases. CDR3 loop: CASSSLPRAPHTF. Written as DNA, the CDR3 is TGTGCCAGCAGCTCACTCCCGCGGGCACCCCACACCTTC.